The sequence of this TCR beta chain was determined in a study of tissue T cells after allogeneic stem cell transplantation. This CDR3 region has 13 residues. The V end lost 5 bases, the J end lost 4 bases, and 9 bases lay between the germline ends. Looked up from germline, CDR1 is MNHEY and CDR2 is SVGEGT. Comparators without hematopoietic cell transplant had other cancers, at least five gastrointestinal samples, and no known gastrointestinal disease. In its sample, this clone ranks as medium-sized. The antigen is unknown. Points from the study as a whole: Shared clones across patients were few; motif clustering revealed tissue-specific shared signatures. Anatomically similar tissues had similar TCR repertoires within each patient. This small cohort was clinically heterogeneous, and sampling depth was a limitation.

Assay: immunoSEQ multiplex PCR; the TCRdb copy retains only in-frame clones and omits some. This sample has just over 9,000 clones, with 45% to 70% found just once. The specimen was tissue from the jejunum, collected at autopsy. The TCR comes from a female donor older than 55 with lung cancer. The rearrangement uses TRBV6-2 or TRBV6-3 and TRBJ2-1; D is perhaps TRBD2 (5 bases). As DNA, the CDR3 is TGTGCCAGCAGTCTGGACTCATACAATGAGCAGTTCTTC. Translated: CASSLDSYNEQFF.